This TCR beta chain originates from a study of blood T cell repertoires in COVID-19. Overall study context: Acute-phase and convalescent COVID-19 samples originated in the United States, Italy and Spain. From T cells, B-cell-depleted T cells, or PBMCs came the material, which was cDNA or gDNA.

Original analysis: Amplified reference gene primers provided the basis for estimating nucleated cell counts. Assay used: immunoSEQ multiplex PCR; TCRdb lists only in-frame clones, some missing. V, J and clone size are those of that table, while D and trimming were read from the DNA. The table records a few hundred thousand clones, around 89% of them present only once. CDR1 and CDR2 from the germline V gene are SNHLY and FYNNEI. V lost 6 bases and J 0 bases, leaving 12 bases between the germline ends. The CDR3 length is 15 residues. This chain connects TRBV2 to TRBJ2-1; tentative D call: TRBD1 (6 bases). Specimen: peripheral blood. The receptor comes from a woman between 35 and 50 years old with acute or convalescent COVID-19. The CDR3: CASRRDTLSYNEQFF. The CDR3 nucleotides are TGTGCCAGCAGAAGGGACACCCTCTCCTACAATGAGCAGTTCTTC.